A selection of T cell receptor beta chains follows, all from one sample in a study of T cells in localized non-small cell lung cancer. The data were produced by immunoSEQ multiplex PCR, yet TCRdb's version contains in-frame clones alone and is incomplete. The sample lists around 26,000 clones, around 90% occurring once. The sample consisted of peripheral blood, taken before any cancer treatment. These receptors originate from a woman aged 18-49 years with stage I lung adenocarcinoma. Both conserved end residues are part of each CDR3. The D gene is left open where the match is weak. Rows may omit the clone size; those that give it use once, few, many or a size class.

D	J	V	size	CDR3	DNA
TRBD1	TRBJ2-7	TRBV11-2	NA	CASSLNGQAYEQYF	TGTGCCAGCAGCCTTAACGGACAGGCCTACGAGCAGTACTTC
NA	TRBJ1-2	TRBV30	NA	CAWSRSNYGYTF	TGTGCCTGGAGCAGGTCTAACTATGGCTACACCTTC
NA	TRBJ1-2	TRBV6-5	NA	CASSYSGSNGGYTF	TGTGCCAGCAGTTACTCTGGGTCAAACGGTGGCTACACCTTC
NA	TRBJ2-2	TRBV18	NA	CASSPQGLGNTGELFF	TGTGCCAGCTCACCCCAGGGATTAGGGAACACCGGGGAGCTGTTTTTT
NA	TRBJ1-2	TRBV6-1	NA	CASSEEAGEGGYTF	TGTGCCAGCAGTGAAGAGGCAGGAGAAGGTGGCTACACCTTC
TRBD2	TRBJ2-3	TRBV7-8	NA	CASSLGWGTNDDTQYF	TGTGCCAGCAGCTTAGGGTGGGGGACTAACGACGATACGCAGTATTTT
TRBD1	TRBJ2-7	TRBV7-9	NA	CASSLARDRGEYEQYF	TGTGCCAGCAGCTTAGCGCGGGACAGGGGAGAGTACGAGCAGTACTTC
NA	TRBJ2-1	TRBV7-7	NA	CASSPGTPPYNEQFF	TGTGCTAGCAGCCCTGGGACTCCTCCCTACAATGAGCAGTTCTTC
TRBD1	TRBJ2-1	TRBV2	NA	CASRGVWDSSYNEQFF	TGTGCCAGCAGGGGGGTGTGGGACAGCTCCTACAATGAGCAGTTCTTC
TRBD1	TRBJ1-5	TRBV28	NA	CASSLYGTGDQPQHF	TGTGCCAGCAGTTTATACGGGACAGGGGATCAGCCCCAGCATTTT
NA	TRBJ2-5	TRBV27	NA	CASSETDYPKETQYF	TGTGCCAGCAGTGAAACAGATTATCCTAAAGAGACCCAGTACTTC
TRBD2	TRBJ2-1	TRBV27	NA	CASSSPGLAGGVSYNEQFF	TGTGCCAGCAGTTCGCCGGGACTAGCGGGAGGGGTTTCCTACAATGAGCAGTTCTTC
NA	TRBJ2-7	TRBV4-3	NA	CASSQVPGAANEQYF	TGCGCCAGCAGCCAAGTTCCGGGGGCGGCCAACGAGCAGTACTTC
NA	TRBJ2-7	TRBV7-2	NA	CASSPTSGTSSYEQYF	TGTGCCAGCAGCCCTACCTCCGGCACTAGCTCCTACGAGCAGTACTTC
NA	TRBJ1-3	TRBV2	NA	CASDDGAGNTIYF	TGTGCCAGCGACGACGGGGCGGGGAACACCATATATTTT
NA	TRBJ2-5	TRBV7-2	NA	CASSLIGLETQYF	TGTGCCAGCAGCTTAATCGGGTTAGAGACCCAGTACTTC
NA	TRBJ2-6	TRBV7-3	NA	CASQLASGANVLTF	TGTGCCAGCCAGCTAGCCTCTGGGGCCAACGTCCTGACTTTC
NA	TRBJ2-1	TRBV6-5	NA	CASSYDRANEQFF	TGTGCCAGCAGTTACGACCGGGCCAATGAGCAGTTCTTC
TRBD1	TRBJ1-3	TRBV6-1	NA	CASSEATGSGNTIYF	TGTGCCAGCAGTGAAGCGACAGGGAGCGGAAACACCATATATTTT
NA	TRBJ2-4	TRBV5-6	NA	CASSLAFLAKNIQYF	TGTGCCAGCAGCTTGGCTTTCTTAGCCAAAAACATTCAGTACTTC
TRBD1	TRBJ2-1	TRBV4-1	NA	CASSLRQGINEQFF	TGCGCCAGCAGCTTAAGACAGGGAATCAATGAGCAGTTCTTC
TRBD1	TRBJ2-5	TRBV11-3	NA	CASSAHDRGAETQYF	TGTGCCAGCAGCGCACATGACAGGGGCGCGGAGACCCAGTACTTC
TRBD1	TRBJ1-5	TRBV29-1	NA	CSVAGTGSQPQHF	TGCAGCGTTGCTGGGACAGGGAGTCAGCCCCAGCATTTT
NA	TRBJ1-2	TRBV30	NA	CAWSVLRSLGYTF	TGTGCCTGGAGTGTACTCCGGAGCCTTGGCTACACCTTC
TRBD2	TRBJ2-3	TRBV7-9	once	CASSSSGTTDTQYF	TGTGCCAGCAGCTCTAGCGGAACCACAGATACGCAGTATTTT
TRBD2	TRBJ2-7	TRBV10-3	NA	CAISGGLARMYEQYF	TGTGCCATCAGTGGCGGACTAGCGAGAATGTACGAGCAGTACTTC
TRBD1	TRBJ1-1	TRBV6-5	NA	CASKDRANTEAFF	TGTGCCAGCAAAGACAGGGCGAACACTGAAGCTTTCTTT
NA	TRBJ1-1	TRBV25-1	NA	CASSAHTEAFF	TGTGCCAGCAGTGCCCACACTGAAGCTTTCTTT
TRBD1	TRBJ1-1	TRBV27	NA	CASSSGQGEAFF	TGTGCCAGCAGTTCAGGACAGGGTGAAGCTTTCTTT